This entry describes one TCR beta chain. This clone's antigen is unknown. Within one base of it there is no much larger clone, and no base qualities were kept. The germline V gene (reference sequence) provides CDR1 SGHNT and CDR2 YYREEE. Trimming removed 0 bases from V and 5 bases from J, leaving 15 bases between the germline ends. Including the terminal cysteine and phenylalanine, the CDR3 comprises 15 residues. Only CDR3 DNA remains: 45 bases, in frame from the first base. The CDR3 regions of human TCRbeta chains were analyzed by immunosequencing. Regarding the original processing steps: Repertoire TCRs were matched against a reference library of SARS-CoV-2-specific TCRs generated with the MIRA antigen-specificity platform. Breadth was defined as the fraction of unique TCRs that were SARS-CoV-2-associated. Depth was defined as the fraction of total T cells that were SARS-CoV-2-associated. Each spike-specific TCR was assigned to its reactive spike region and to a CD4 or CD8 class using the MIRA data. Log10-transformed breadth and depth values were compared by one-way ANOVA with Sidak's multiple comparisons tests. The source is immuneACCESS, and TCRdb retained only in-frame sequences with V and J called. Part of the clones is not carried over; for the studies checked, unresolved V genes explain less than half of this, and the remainder is unexplained. The V and J calls and clone size come from that table; D and trimming were worked out from the DNA. For this sample there are more than 140,000 clones; around 90% appear just once. Around 5% of the sample rests with the top ten.

The sample is drawn from a study of T cell responses to AZD1222 COVID-19 vaccine (dated by TCRdb to about 2021). As for the study more broadly: AZD1222 recipients whose second dose came at about 4 weeks and those whose second dose came at about 12 weeks were combined into one group, since spike-specific TCR depth and breadth did not differ between the two schedules. A total of just over 230 trial participants underwent TCR sequencing, of whom about 200 had received two doses of AZD1222 and approximately 26 had received two doses of the MenACWY control vaccine. Trial participants were enrolled into age subgroups of 18-55, 56-69 and 70-plus years, which contained approximately 150, 30 and 60 TCR-sequenced participants, respectively. The paper's findings and limits, for the study overall: Conclusions about previously exposed vaccinees were limited because only six or seven AZD1222 recipients were SARS-CoV-2 seropositive at baseline. Most participants were white British and females outnumbered males, and the authors suggested that clonal diversity may have been underestimated. CD4 TCRs associated with the vaccine covered the entire spike protein, and the dominant responses were in regions 160-218 and 743-854. A significant rise in spike-specific TCR breadth and depth was observed after two AZD1222 doses relative to day 0 and relative to MenACWY recipients. Nearly half of unique spike-specific TCRs reportedly recognized epitopes outside regions mutated in the B.1.351 and B.1.1.7 variants. Because no day 14 peak-response samples were available, the repertoires could be characterized only after the peak T cell response. The 56-69-year group was small, and its depth increase did not reach significance, likely because of low power.

The sample's time point, from its label and the paper: baseline before first vaccination. Samples from vaccinated people were obtained from the UK trials COV001 and COV002, which included a single-blind randomized controlled phase 2/3 trial of AZD1222 (ChAdOx1 nCoV-19) in healthy adults. For TCRbeta chain sequencing, PBMC samples from trial participants were taken at day 0 and at day 28 after the second dose. The specimen was peripheral blood, collected on day 0 of AZD1222 vaccination. The rearranged segments are TRBV5-4 and TRBJ2-7; TRBD2 is a weak D gene call, 5 bases matching. This TCR came from an adult in good health. DNA sequence: TGTGCCAGCAGCTTGGTCGAGGGCCGCCTGAACGAGCAGTACTTC. This is translated as CASSLVEGRLNEQYF.